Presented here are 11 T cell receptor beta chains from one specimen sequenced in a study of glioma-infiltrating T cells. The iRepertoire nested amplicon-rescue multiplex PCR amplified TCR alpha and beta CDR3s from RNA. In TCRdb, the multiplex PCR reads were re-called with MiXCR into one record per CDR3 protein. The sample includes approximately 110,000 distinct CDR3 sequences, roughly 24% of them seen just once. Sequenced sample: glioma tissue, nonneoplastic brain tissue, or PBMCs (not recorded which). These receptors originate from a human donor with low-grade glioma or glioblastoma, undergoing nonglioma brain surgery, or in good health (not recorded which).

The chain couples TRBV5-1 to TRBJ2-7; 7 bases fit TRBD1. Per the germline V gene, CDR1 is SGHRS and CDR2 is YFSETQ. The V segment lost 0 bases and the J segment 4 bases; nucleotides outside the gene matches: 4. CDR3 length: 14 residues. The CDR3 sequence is CASSLEGGFYEQYF. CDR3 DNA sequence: TGCGCCAGCAGCTTGGAAGGGGGCTTTTACGAGCAGTACTTC.

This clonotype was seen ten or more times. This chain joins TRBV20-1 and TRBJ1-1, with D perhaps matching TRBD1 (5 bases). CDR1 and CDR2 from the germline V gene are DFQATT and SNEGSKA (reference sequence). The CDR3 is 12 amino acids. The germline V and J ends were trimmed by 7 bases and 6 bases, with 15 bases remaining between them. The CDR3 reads CSVLTGTAEAFF. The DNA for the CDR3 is TGCAGTGTCTTAACGGGGACCGCTGAAGCTTTCTTT.

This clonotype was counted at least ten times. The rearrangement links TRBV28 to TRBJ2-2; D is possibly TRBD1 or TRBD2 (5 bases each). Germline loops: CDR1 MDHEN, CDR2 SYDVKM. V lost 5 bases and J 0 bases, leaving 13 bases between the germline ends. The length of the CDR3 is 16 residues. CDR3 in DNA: TGTGCCAGCAGTCGCTGGGGGAATTCGAACACCGGGGAGCTGTTTTTT. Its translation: CASSRWGNSNTGELFF.

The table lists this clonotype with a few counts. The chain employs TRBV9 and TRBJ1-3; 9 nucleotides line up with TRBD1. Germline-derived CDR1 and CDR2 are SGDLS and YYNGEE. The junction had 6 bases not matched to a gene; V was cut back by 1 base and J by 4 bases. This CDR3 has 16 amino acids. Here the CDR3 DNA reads TGTGCCAGCAGCGTAAGGGGACAGGGAAACGGAAACACCATATATTTT. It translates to CASSVRGQGNGNTIYF.

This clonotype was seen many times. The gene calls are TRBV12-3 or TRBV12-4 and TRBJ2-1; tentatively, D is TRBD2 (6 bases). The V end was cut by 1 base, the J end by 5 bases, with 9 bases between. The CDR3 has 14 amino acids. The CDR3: CASSLGLGHNEQFF. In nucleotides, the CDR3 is TGTGCCAGCAGTTTAGGACTAGGCCACAATGAGCAGTTCTTC.

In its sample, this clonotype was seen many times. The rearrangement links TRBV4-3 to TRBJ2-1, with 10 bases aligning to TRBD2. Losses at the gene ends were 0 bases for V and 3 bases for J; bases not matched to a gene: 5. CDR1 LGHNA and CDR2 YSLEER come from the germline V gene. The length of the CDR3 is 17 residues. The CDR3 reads CASSQEEWTSGYNEQFF. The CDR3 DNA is TGCGCCAGCAGCCAAGAGGAATGGACTAGCGGCTACAATGAGCAGTTCTTC.

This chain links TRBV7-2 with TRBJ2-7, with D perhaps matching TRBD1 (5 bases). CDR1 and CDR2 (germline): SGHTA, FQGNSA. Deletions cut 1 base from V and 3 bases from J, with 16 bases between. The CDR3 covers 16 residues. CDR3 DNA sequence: TGTGCCAGCAGCTTAGTGGCCATAGGGGTTGGCTACGAGCAGTACTTC. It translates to CASSLVAIGVGYEQYF.

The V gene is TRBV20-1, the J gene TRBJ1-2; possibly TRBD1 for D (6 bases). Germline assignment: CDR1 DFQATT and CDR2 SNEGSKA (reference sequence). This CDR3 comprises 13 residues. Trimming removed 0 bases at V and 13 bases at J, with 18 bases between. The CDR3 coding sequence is TGCAGTGCTAGAGATCCGGACAGATATGCCTGCACCTTC. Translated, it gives CSARDPDRYACTF.

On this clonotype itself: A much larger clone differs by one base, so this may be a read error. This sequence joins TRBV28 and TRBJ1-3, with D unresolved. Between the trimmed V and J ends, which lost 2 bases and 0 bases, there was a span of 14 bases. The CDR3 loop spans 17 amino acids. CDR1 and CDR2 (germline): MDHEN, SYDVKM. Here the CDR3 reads CASSLGCAQDSGNTIYF. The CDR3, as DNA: TGTGCCAGCAGTTTAGGTTGTGCGCAGGACTCTGGAAACACCATATATTTT.

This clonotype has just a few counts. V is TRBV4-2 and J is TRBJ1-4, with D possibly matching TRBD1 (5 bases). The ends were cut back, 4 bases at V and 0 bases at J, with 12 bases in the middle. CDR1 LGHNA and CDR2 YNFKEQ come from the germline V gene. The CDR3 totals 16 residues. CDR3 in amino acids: CASSPSGGATNEKLFF. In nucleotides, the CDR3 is TGTGCCAGCAGCCCCAGTGGGGGTGCAACTAATGAAAAACTGTTTTTT.

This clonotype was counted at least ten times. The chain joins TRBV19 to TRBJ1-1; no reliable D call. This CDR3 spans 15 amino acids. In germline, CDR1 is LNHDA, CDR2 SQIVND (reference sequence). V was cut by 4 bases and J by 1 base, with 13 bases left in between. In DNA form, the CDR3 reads TGTGCCAGTAGTACCAGTCCCACGGGGAACACTGAAGCTTTCTTT. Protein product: CASSTSPTGNTEAFF.